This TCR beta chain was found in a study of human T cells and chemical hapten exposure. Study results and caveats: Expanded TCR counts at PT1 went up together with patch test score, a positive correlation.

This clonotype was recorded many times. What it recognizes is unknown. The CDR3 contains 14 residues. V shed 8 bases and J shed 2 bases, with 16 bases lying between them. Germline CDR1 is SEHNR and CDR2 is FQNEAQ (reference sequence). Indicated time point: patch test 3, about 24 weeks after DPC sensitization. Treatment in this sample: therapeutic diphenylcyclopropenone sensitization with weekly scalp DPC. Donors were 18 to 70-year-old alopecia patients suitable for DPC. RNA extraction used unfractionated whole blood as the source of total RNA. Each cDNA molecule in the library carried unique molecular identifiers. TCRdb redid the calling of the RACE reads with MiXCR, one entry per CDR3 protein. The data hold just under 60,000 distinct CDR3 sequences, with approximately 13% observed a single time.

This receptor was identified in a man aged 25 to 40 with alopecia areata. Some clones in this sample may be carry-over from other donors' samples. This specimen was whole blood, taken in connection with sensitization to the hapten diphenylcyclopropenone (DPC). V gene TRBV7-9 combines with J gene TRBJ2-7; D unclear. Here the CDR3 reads CASSSRRRTYEQYF. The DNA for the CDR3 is TGTGCCAGCTCCTCGAGGAGACGCACCTACGAGCAGTACTTC.